Below, one T cell receptor beta chain is given with its context. Its antigen is not identified. Libraries were prepared by immunoSEQ multiplex PCR; TCRdb keeps only in-frame clonotypes and omits some of them. The data show fewer than 110,000 clones, around 87% seen once. V lost 6 bases, J lost 2 bases, and 14 bases lay in between. Germline CDR1 MNHEY, CDR2 SVGAGI. The CDR3 is 14 residues long. These data are taken from a study of T cell responses to AZD1222 COVID-19 vaccine. Study conclusions and caveats: Among those given AZD1222, only six or seven were seropositive at baseline.

The clonotype comes from an adult who received the AZD1222 COVID-19 vaccine. The rearrangement uses TRBV6-5 and TRBJ2-7, with a possible D match to TRBD2 (6 bases). The source material was peripheral blood, sampled 28 days after the second AZD1222 dose. The CDR3 nucleotides are TGTGCCAGCAGCCCGACTAGTAAGCCCTACGAGCAGTACTTC. It codes for CASSPTSKPYEQYF.